This TCR beta chain was identified during a study of T cells in Graves' hyperthyroidism and ophthalmopathy. CDR3 length: 16 amino acids. Germline trimming cut 2 bases from V and 1 base from J; bases unmatched to any gene: 8. Looked up from germline, CDR1 is DFQATT and CDR2 is SNEGSKA (reference sequence). Researchers took RNA transcripts and amplified the TCR beta CDR3 regions from them. With the HTBI primer set, the TCR CDR3 went through a first round of RT-PCR. TCRdb reanalysed the multiplex PCR reads using MiXCR and keeps one entry per CDR3 protein. The repertoire holds some 180,000 distinct CDR3 sequences, with around 15% as singletons. In this sample, this clonotype turned up many times.

The TCR comes from a woman in her forties or fifties with Graves' hyperthyroidism. The J gene is TRBJ1-5, the V gene TRBV20-1; 7 nucleotides match TRBD1. The sample taken for sequencing was blood. In DNA, the CDR3 is TGCAGTGCTAGACCGACCGGGACAGTCAGCAATCAGCCCCAGCATTTT. It encodes CSARPTGTVSNQPQHF.